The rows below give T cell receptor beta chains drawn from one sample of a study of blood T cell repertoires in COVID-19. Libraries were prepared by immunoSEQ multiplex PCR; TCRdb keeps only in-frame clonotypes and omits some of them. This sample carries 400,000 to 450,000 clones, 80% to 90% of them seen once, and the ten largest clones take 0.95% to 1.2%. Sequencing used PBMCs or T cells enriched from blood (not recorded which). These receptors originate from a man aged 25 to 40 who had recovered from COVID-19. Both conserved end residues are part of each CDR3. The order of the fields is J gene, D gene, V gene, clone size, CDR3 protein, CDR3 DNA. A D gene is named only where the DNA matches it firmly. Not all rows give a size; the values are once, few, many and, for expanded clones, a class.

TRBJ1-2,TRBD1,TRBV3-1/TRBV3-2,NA,CASSQEGDRVNGYTF,TGTGCCAGCAGCCAAGAGGGGGACAGGGTCAATGGCTACACCTTC
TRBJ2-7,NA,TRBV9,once,CASSATSMGAYEQYF,TGTGCCAGCAGCGCCACTAGCATGGGGGCCTACGAGCAGTACTTC
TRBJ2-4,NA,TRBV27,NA,CASSSQKNIQYF,TGTGCCAGCAGTTCTCAGAAAAACATTCAGTACTTC
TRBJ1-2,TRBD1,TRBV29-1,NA,CSVVGQGANGYTF,TGCAGCGTTGTGGGACAGGGGGCGAATGGCTACACCTTC
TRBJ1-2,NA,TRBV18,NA,CASSPVDKALQNYGYTF,TGTGCCAGCTCACCAGTGGACAAGGCCCTACAAAACTATGGCTACACCTTC
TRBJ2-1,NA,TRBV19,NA,CASSMGASSYNEQFF,TGTGCCAGTAGTATGGGGGCCAGCTCCTACAATGAGCAGTTCTTC
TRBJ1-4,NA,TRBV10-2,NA,CASSGIRQGSEKLFF,TGCGCCAGCAGTGGGATAAGGCAGGGGAGTGAAAAACTGTTTTTT
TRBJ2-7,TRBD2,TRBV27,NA,CASSDGLAGKYEQYF,TGTGCCAGCAGCGACGGACTAGCGGGAAAATACGAGCAGTACTTC
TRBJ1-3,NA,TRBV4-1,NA,CASSPGGAGNTIYF,TGCGCCAGCAGCCCTGGGGGGGCTGGAAACACCATATATTTT
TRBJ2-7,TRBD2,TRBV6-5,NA,CAHRDYIYEQYF,TGTGCGCACCGGGACTATATCTACGAGCAGTACTTC
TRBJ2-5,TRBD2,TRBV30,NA,CAWRIAGVGETQYF,TGTGCCTGGAGGATAGCGGGAGTAGGAGAGACCCAGTACTTC
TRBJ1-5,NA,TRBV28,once,CASSLLGAPWPQHF,TGTGCCAGCAGTTTATTAGGGGCCCCTTGGCCCCAGCATTTT
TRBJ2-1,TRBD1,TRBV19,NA,CASTGTGTQNEQFF,TGTGCCAGTACCGGGACAGGGACACAAAATGAGCAGTTCTTC
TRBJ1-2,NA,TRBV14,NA,CASSQFTVDGYTF,TGTGCCAGCAGCCAATTCACAGTCGATGGCTACACCTTC
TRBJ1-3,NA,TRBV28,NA,CASSPNRESGNTIYF,TGTGCCAGCAGTCCTAACAGGGAGTCTGGAAACACCATATATTTT
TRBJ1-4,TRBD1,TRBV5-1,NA,CASSLGQGTEKLFF,TGCGCCAGCAGCTTGGGACAGGGTACTGAAAAACTGTTTTTT
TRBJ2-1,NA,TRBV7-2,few,CASSLDGSYNEQFF,TGTGCCAGCAGCTTAGACGGCTCCTACAATGAGCAGTTCTTC
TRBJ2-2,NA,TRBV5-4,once,CASSKPDRNTGELFF,TGTGCCAGCAGCAAGCCGGACAGGAACACCGGGGAGCTGTTTTTT
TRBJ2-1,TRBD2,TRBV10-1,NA,CASSPGGSGGHNEQFF,TGCGCCAGCTCCCCGGGCGGTAGCGGGGGCCACAATGAGCAGTTCTTC
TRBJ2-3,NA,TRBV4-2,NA,CASSQDVGVAADTQYF,TGTGCCAGCAGCCAAGATGTCGGTGTTGCCGCAGATACGCAGTATTTT
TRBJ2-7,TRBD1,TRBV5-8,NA,CASSPGGGTGVYEQYF,TGTGCCAGCAGCCCCGGAGGAGGGACAGGGGTCTACGAGCAGTACTTC
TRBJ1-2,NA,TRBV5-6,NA,CASSPSSNYGYTF,TGTGCCAGCAGCCCCTCGAGTAACTATGGCTACACCTTC
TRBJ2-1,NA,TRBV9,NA,CASSVGGVNEQFF,TGTGCCAGCAGCGTAGGGGGAGTGAATGAGCAGTTCTTC
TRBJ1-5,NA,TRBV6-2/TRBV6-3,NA,CASSFAGEQPQHF,TGTGCCAGCAGTTTTGCCGGGGAACAGCCCCAGCATTTT
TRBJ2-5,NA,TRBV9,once,CASSATPRTSQETQYF,TGTGCCAGCAGCGCCACCCCCCGGACATCACAAGAGACCCAGTACTTC
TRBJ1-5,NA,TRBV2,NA,CASTRDSYQPDRNQPQHF,TGTGCCAGCACTCGTGACAGTTACCAACCAGACAGAAATCAGCCCCAGCATTTT
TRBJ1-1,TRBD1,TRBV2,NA,CASSLDRAAGGWTEAFF,TGTGCCAGCAGTCTAGACAGGGCCGCCGGGGGTTGGACTGAAGCTTTCTTT
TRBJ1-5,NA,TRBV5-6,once,CASSQQDSNQPQHF,TGTGCCAGCAGCCAACAGGATAGCAATCAGCCCCAGCATTTT
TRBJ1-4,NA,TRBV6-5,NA,CASRKQGRLNEKLFF,TGTGCCAGCAGAAAACAGGGTCGGCTTAATGAAAAACTGTTTTTT
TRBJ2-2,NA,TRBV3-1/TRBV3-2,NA,CASSQAGTHTGELFF,TGTGCCAGCAGCCAGGCAGGCACCCACACCGGGGAGCTGTTTTTT
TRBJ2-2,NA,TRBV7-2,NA,CASSQEANTGELFF,TGTGCCAGCAGCCAGGAGGCGAATACCGGGGAGCTGTTTTTT
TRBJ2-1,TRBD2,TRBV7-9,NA,CASSPMPGLSNPQFF,TGTGCCAGCAGCCCAATGCCGGGACTAAGCAATCCGCAGTTCTTC
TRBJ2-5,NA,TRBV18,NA,CASSPKTGRGDRETQYF,TGTGCCAGCTCACCAAAGACGGGCAGGGGAGATCGGGAGACCCAGTACTTC
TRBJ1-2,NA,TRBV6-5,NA,CASKYRDSWYTF,TGTGCCAGCAAGTACAGGGATTCATGGTACACCTTC
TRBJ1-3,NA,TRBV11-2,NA,CASSLDLWTPLSGNTIYF,TGTGCCAGCAGCTTAGATCTTTGGACACCTCTCTCTGGAAACACCATATATTTT
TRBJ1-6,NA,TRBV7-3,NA,CASSQTPGVSPLHF,TGTGCCAGCAGCCAAACCCCGGGAGTCTCACCCCTCCACTTT
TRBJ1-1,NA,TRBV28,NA,CASSLPRGVGEAFF,TGTGCCAGCAGTTTACCTCGGGGGGTCGGTGAAGCTTTCTTT
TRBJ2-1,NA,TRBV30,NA,CAWISGNSYNEQFF,TGTGCCTGGATTAGCGGTAACTCCTACAATGAGCAGTTCTTC
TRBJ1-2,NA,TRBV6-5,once,CASRKGAGGYTF,TGTGCCAGCAGGAAAGGGGCTGGTGGCTACACCTTC
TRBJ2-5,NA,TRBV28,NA,CASRREETQYF,TGTGCCAGCAGACGAGAAGAGACCCAGTACTTC
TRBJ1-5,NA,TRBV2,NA,CASTSNGYQYQPQHF,TGTGCCAGCACCTCCAACGGGTATCAATACCAGCCCCAGCATTTT
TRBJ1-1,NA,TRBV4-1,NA,CASSHPVTPGNTEAFF,TGCGCCAGCAGCCACCCTGTGACACCCGGGAACACTGAAGCTTTCTTT
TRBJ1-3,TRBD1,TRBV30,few,CAWSTGQGGNTIYF,TGTGCCTGGAGTACGGGACAGGGAGGAAACACCATATATTTT
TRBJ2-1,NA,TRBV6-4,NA,CASSASEGPGEQFF,TGTGCCAGCAGTGCCTCCGAGGGCCCGGGTGAGCAGTTCTTC
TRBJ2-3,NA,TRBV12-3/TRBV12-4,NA,CASSRGLADTQYF,TGTGCCAGCAGTAGAGGCTTGGCAGATACGCAGTATTTT